Listed here are 14 T cell receptor beta chains from one sample, sequenced in a study of cytomegalovirus exposure and HLA in healthy donors. Primers: 60 Vbeta forward and 13 Jbeta reverse. Assay used: immunoSEQ multiplex PCR; TCRdb lists only in-frame clones, some missing. This table has 150,000 to 200,000 clones, over 70% appearing once. The sequencing sample was made of PBMCs. The source is a woman under 30 in good health and CMV-seronegative.

The J gene is TRBJ2-5, the V gene TRBV6-5, with TRBD2 matching 8 bases. Judging by the DNA end, TRBJ2-7 fits better; the J call may be wrong. Germline CDR1 MNHEY, CDR2 SVGAGI. This CDR3 has 15 residues. CDR3: CASSPAGGGINEQYF. The CDR3 DNA follows: TGTGCCAGCAGCCCCGCGGGGGGTGGTATCAACGAGCAGTACTTC.

J is TRBJ1-5 and V is TRBV6-1, with D uncertain. CDR3 size: 16 residues. Trimming removed 0 bases from V and 2 bases from J, with 11 bases in between. Germline CDR1 MNHNS, CDR2 SASEGT. CDR3 residues: CASSEASGQGNQPQHF. The CDR3 region has the DNA TGTGCCAGCAGTGAAGCTAGCGGGCAGGGCAATCAGCCCCAGCATTTT.

The chain couples TRBV28 to TRBJ2-7; maybe TRBD1 (5 bases). The CDR3 length is 15 residues. V was clipped by 5 bases and J by 0 bases, with 14 bases between them. Germline values: CDR1 MDHEN, CDR2 SYDVKM. The CDR3 DNA is TGTGCCAGCAGTAAGACAGCCCTAAGCTCCTACGAGCAGTACTTC. This codes for CASSKTALSSYEQYF.

The chain is built from TRBV19 and TRBJ1-5, with D maybe TRBD1 (6 bases). Germline-derived CDR1 and CDR2 are LNHDA and SQIVND (reference sequence). Trimming stripped 3 bases from V and 6 bases from J, with 15 bases between. CDR3 length equals 15 residues. As DNA, the CDR3 is TGTGCCAGTAGTATGGGTCGTCACAGGGTTCAGCCCCAGCATTTT. This gives the protein CASSMGRHRVQPQHF. The whole variable domain, filled in from reference TRBV19 and TRBJ1-5, reads DGGITQSPKYLFRKEGQNVTLSCEQNLNHDAMYWYRQDPGQGLRLIYYSQIVNDFQKGDIAEGYSVSREKKESFPLTVTSAQKNPTAFYLCASSMGRHRVQPQHFGDGTRLSIL.

This sequence joins TRBV4-1 and TRBJ1-2; 7 nucleotides align to TRBD1. Germline V gene lookup returns CDR1 MGHRA and CDR2 YSYEKL. CDR3 length: 15 residues. Losses at the gene ends were 2 bases for V and 5 bases for J; bases not matched to a gene: 8. The CDR3 here is CASSQLDREGYGYTF. The CDR3 coding sequence is TGCGCCAGCAGCCAACTAGACAGGGAAGGGTATGGCTACACCTTC.

V gene TRBV15 combines with J gene TRBJ1-4; D gene uncertain. Looked up from germline, CDR1 is LNHNV and CDR2 is YYDKDF (reference sequence). The CDR3 spans 17 residues. V lost 0 bases to trimming and J lost 7 bases, with 18 bases between them. DNA for the CDR3: TGTGCCACCAGCAGAGATCCCTCCGGGTCCATGGGTGAAAAACTGTTTTTT. Translating gives CATSRDPSGSMGEKLFF.

The CDR3 DNA reads TGCAGCGTTGTTAACAGTTATGGCTACACCTTC. Translating gives CSVVNSYGYTF. The V call is TRBV29-1, the J call TRBJ1-2; no definite D call. Germline CDR1 is SQVTM and CDR2 is ANQGSEA. The ends were cut back, 4 bases at V and 5 bases at J, with 8 bases in the middle. The length of the CDR3 is 11 residues.

This chain uses TRBV30 with TRBJ1-6; D ambiguous. V was pared by 5 bases and J by 16 bases, with 18 bases between. Germline V lookup: CDR1 GTSNPN, CDR2 SVGIG (reference sequence). CDR3 size: 12 residues. CDR3 in DNA: TGTGCCTGGTACTACCCGAGCGTGCGGCTCCACTTT. This sequence encodes CAWYYPSVRLHF.

This clone was counted once. This chain's CDR3 is CASSELRGADGPTDTQYF. The CDR3 DNA follows: TGCGCCAGCAGTGAGTTGCGGGGGGCCGACGGCCCCACAGATACGCAGTATTTT. The chain links TRBV10-1 to TRBJ2-3; 8 bases agree with TRBD2. The CDR3 covers 18 residues. The V gene end was trimmed by 1 base and the J gene end by 2 bases; junction bases not matched to a gene: 11. From germline, CDR1 is WNHNN and CDR2 SYGVQD (reference sequence).

A few counts support this clone. The chain uses TRBV6-1 and TRBJ2-7, with D unresolved. V was shortened by 2 bases and J by 6 bases, with 8 bases between the two germline ends. CDR3 size: 12 residues. Germline V gene data show CDR1 as MNHNS and CDR2 as SASEGT. CDR3 coding DNA: TGTGCCAGCAGTGAAACGACAACCGAGCAGTACTTC. It translates to CASSETTTEQYF.

This clone was seen a single time. The rearrangement joins TRBV19 to TRBJ2-5, with 8 positions matching TRBD2. The CDR3 length is 15 residues. Per the germline V gene, CDR1 is LNHDA and CDR2 is SQIVND (reference sequence). V shed 5 bases, J shed 4 bases, and the junction held 9 bases outside the gene matches. The CDR3 protein is CASSLSGTSRETQYF. As DNA, the CDR3 is TGTGCCAGTAGTCTATCCGGGACTAGTAGAGAGACCCAGTACTTC. Filled out from reference TRBV19 and TRBJ2-5, the complete variable domain reads DGGITQSPKYLFRKEGQNVTLSCEQNLNHDAMYWYRQDPGQGLRLIYYSQIVNDFQKGDIAEGYSVSREKKESFPLTVTSAQKNPTAFYLCASSLSGTSRETQYFGPGTRLLVL.

The CDR3 DNA reads as TGTGCCAGCAGCACGGACAGGGGAGCCAAAAACATTCAGTACTTC. Its protein is CASSTDRGAKNIQYF. The V and J genes are TRBV7-9 and TRBJ2-4; 9 bases match TRBD1. The germline CDR1 and CDR2 sequences are SEHNR and FQNEAQ (reference sequence). CDR3 size: 15 residues. The J segment lost 0 bases and the V segment lost 5 bases, leaving 2 bases of the junction unmatched.

The rearrangement links TRBV6-6 to TRBJ2-7, with 7 bases fitting TRBD1. With V trimmed by 6 bases and J by 1 base, 9 bases remained unmatched. Germline V gene sequence: CDR1 MNHNY, CDR2 SVGAGI (reference sequence). This CDR3 region has 15 residues. The CDR3 sequence is CASSAGTADSYEQYF. DNA of the CDR3: TGTGCCAGCAGCGCCGGGACAGCGGATTCCTACGAGCAGTACTTC.

CDR3 coding DNA: TGTGCCAGCAGGGGCAGAGAATTCTACACCTTC. Protein: CASRGREFYTF. The V call is TRBV6-6, the J call TRBJ1-2; unclear D gene. This CDR3 has 11 residues. CDR1 is MNHNY and CDR2 is SVGAGI in the germline V gene (reference sequence). The V end lost 6 bases, the J end lost 10 bases, and 12 bases lay between the germline ends.